Below are 26 T cell receptor beta chains sequenced from a single sample in a study of cytomegalovirus exposure and HLA in healthy donors. In the PCR, 60 Vbeta and 13 Jbeta primers were used. Assay used: immunoSEQ multiplex PCR; TCRdb lists only in-frame clones, some missing. The profile shows some 120,000 clones, approximately 89% of them singletons. The sequencing sample was made of PBMCs. The source is a woman aged 25-40 years in good health and CMV-seropositive.

This clone came up once. The chain is built from TRBV19 and TRBJ2-7, with 9 bases aligning to TRBD2. Germline V CDR1 and CDR2: LNHDA, SQIVND (reference sequence). The ends lost 4 bases at V and 2 bases at J; junction bases unmatched: 3. The CDR3 is 14 residues long. The DNA of the CDR3 is TGTGCCAGTAGTACTAGCGGGACCACCTACGAGCAGTACTTC. Protein: CASSTSGTTYEQYF.

The J gene is TRBJ2-3, the V gene TRBV28; the match to TRBD2 covers 7 bases. Germline-derived CDR1 and CDR2 are MDHEN and SYDVKM. This CDR3 spans 16 amino acids. The V gene end was trimmed by 2 bases and the J gene end by 1 base; junction bases not matched to a gene: 6. The CDR3 here is CASSLPAGVGTDTQYF. The CDR3 DNA is TGTGCCAGCAGTTTACCGGCGGGGGTGGGCACAGATACGCAGTATTTT.

The CDR3 is CASRGTPFSNQPQHF. In nucleotides, the CDR3 is TGTGCCAGCAGGGGGACACCCTTTAGCAATCAGCCCCAGCATTTT. The chain carries TRBV6-1 and TRBJ1-5; weak D call: TRBD1 (6 bases). This CDR3 has 15 amino acids. Germline V gene lookup returns CDR1 MNHNS and CDR2 SASEGT. V was pared by 6 bases and J by 0 bases, with 12 bases between.

This clone was picked up one time. The V call is TRBV2, the J call TRBJ2-5, with D unclear. Germline loops: CDR1 SNHLY, CDR2 FYNNEI. V lost 8 bases and J 1 base, leaving 8 bases between the germline ends. The length of the CDR3 is 12 residues. For the CDR3, the DNA is TGTGCCAGCGGCGGTTTCCAAGAGACCCAGTACTTC. Its protein product is CASGGFQETQYF.

This sequence joins TRBV19 and TRBJ1-5, with 12 nucleotides matching TRBD1. Per the germline V gene, CDR1 is LNHDA and CDR2 is SQIVND (reference sequence). V lost 3 bases to trimming and J lost 4 bases; unmatched junction nucleotides: 10. The length of the CDR3 is 18 residues. The CDR3, as DNA: TGTGCCAGTAGTATCAGGCTGGGGACAGGGGGCGGGAATCAGCCCCAGCATTTT. Translated, it gives CASSIRLGTGGGNQPQHF.

The chain uses TRBV11-2 and TRBJ2-5; D may be TRBD2 (6 bases). This CDR3 is built from 13 residues. Trimming took 1 base from V and 5 from J, leaving 8 bases between them. The germline V gene has CDR1 SGHAT and CDR2 FQNNGV. The CDR3 reads CASSLAGVETQYF. The DNA of the CDR3 is TGTGCCAGCAGCTTAGCGGGGGTGGAGACCCAGTACTTC.

V usage is TRBV29-1 and J usage is TRBJ2-1; a weak D match, TRBD2 (7 bases). The CDR3 has 15 residues. The germline V gene has CDR1 SQVTM and CDR2 ANQGSEA. Trimming cost V 7 bases and J 4 bases, with 20 bases left between them. CDR3 amino acids: CSALGGAAAYNEQFF. The CDR3 DNA reads TGCAGCGCCCTAGGGGGGGCCGCAGCTTACAATGAGCAGTTCTTC.

In this sample, this clone turned up a few times. The V gene is TRBV30, the J gene TRBJ2-1; TRBD1 aligns across 8 bases. The CDR3 length is 14 residues. CDR1 and CDR2 (germline): GTSNPN, SVGIG (reference sequence). V lost 3 bases and J lost 5; bases outside the gene matches: 6. The CDR3: CAWRQGALNNEQFF. The CDR3 nucleotides are TGTGCCTGGAGGCAGGGGGCTTTAAACAATGAGCAGTTCTTC.

The chain couples TRBV2 to TRBJ1-4; 12 bases line up with TRBD1. V lost 7 bases to trimming and J lost 5 bases; unmatched junction nucleotides: 14. This CDR3 spans 18 amino acids. The germline gives CDR1 SNHLY, CDR2 FYNNEI. The CDR3 nucleotides are TGTGCCAGCATCTGGGGACAGGGGGCCTTCGAGGGAAATGAAAAACTGTTTTTT. It is translated as CASIWGQGAFEGNEKLFF. The complete variable domain, with remaining parts taken from reference TRBV2 and TRBJ1-4, reads EPEVTQTPSHQVTQMGQEVILRCVPISNHLYFYWYRQILGQKVEFLVSFYNNEISEKSEIFDDQFSVERPDGSNFTLKIRSTKLEDSAMYFCASIWGQGAFEGNEKLFFGSGTQLSVL.

V and J are TRBV9 and TRBJ2-7; D may be TRBD1 (6 bases). The CDR3 covers 16 residues. V was trimmed by 0 bases and J by 6 bases, leaving 19 bases between them. Looked up from germline, CDR1 is SGDLS and CDR2 is YYNGEE. CDR3 DNA sequence: TGTGCCAGCAGCGTAGATCCGGGACAATTAACGGGCGAGCAGTACTTC. Amino acids: CASSVDPGQLTGEQYF.

The V and J genes are TRBV7-9 and TRBJ1-2; D gene uncertain. The CDR3 length is 14 residues. CDR1 is SEHNR and CDR2 is FQNEAQ in the germline V gene (reference sequence). V lost 0 bases, J lost 6 bases, and 11 bases lay in between. This CDR3 is CASSLAGTVNGYTF. The CDR3 DNA reads as TGTGCCAGCAGCTTAGCGGGCACAGTGAATGGCTACACCTTC.

The DNA for the CDR3 is TGTGCCAGCAGCCAGGACAGGGAATGGGATTCACCCCTCCACTTT. Translating it yields CASSQDREWDSPLHF. The V call is TRBV2, the J call TRBJ1-6; 8 nucleotides line up with TRBD1. CDR1 SNHLY and CDR2 FYNNEI come from the germline V gene. Trimming at V came to 6 bases and at J to 8 bases, leaving 9 bases not matched to a gene. This CDR3 is 15 amino acids long.

The gene calls are TRBV10-3 and TRBJ1-1; the D gene is possibly TRBD1 (5 bases). The CDR3 covers 15 residues. The germline CDR1 and CDR2 sequences are ENHRY and SYGVKD. With 0 bases removed from V and 3 bases from J, the gap between germline ends came to 11 bases. CDR3 sequence: CAISESGGDYTEAFF. The CDR3 DNA is TGTGCCATCAGTGAGTCGGGGGGGGACTACACTGAAGCTTTCTTT.

CDR3 coding DNA: TGTGCCGGACTAGCGGGAGATGGAGAGACCCAGTACTTC. It codes for CAGLAGDGETQYF. V usage is TRBV28 and J usage is TRBJ2-5, with 13 bases matching TRBD2. V lost 11 bases, J lost 4 bases, and 4 bases stayed unmatched. In germline, CDR1 is MDHEN, CDR2 SYDVKM. This CDR3 has 13 residues.

The CDR3 coding sequence is TGTGCCAGCTCACCAGGGGTTCAGGGGGCGGATCAGCCCCAGCATTTT. This codes for CASSPGVQGADQPQHF. The chain is built from TRBV18 and TRBJ1-5; 8 bases are shared with TRBD1. J gave up 5 bases and V 2 bases, and 8 bases lay outside the gene matches. Germline lookup yields CDR1 KGHSH and CDR2 LQKENI. CDR3 length equals 16 residues.

The rearrangement uses TRBV6-6 and TRBJ2-1; no clear D gene. CDR1 is MNHNY and CDR2 is SVGAGI in the germline V gene (reference sequence). The CDR3 contains 12 residues. The V and J ends lost 2 bases and 9 bases respectively, with 8 bases between them. The CDR3 bases are TGTGCCAGCAGTTACCCTGAGAGTGAGCAGTTCTTC. Protein: CASSYPESEQFF.

The chain joins TRBV5-1 to TRBJ2-5; tentative D call: TRBD1 (6 bases). CDR1 is SGHRS, CDR2 YFSETQ, per germline. The germline V and J ends were trimmed by 4 bases and 3 bases, with 10 bases remaining between them. The CDR3 is 13 amino acids. The CDR3 loop reads CASSPYREETQYF. The CDR3 nucleotides read TGCGCCAGCAGCCCATACAGGGAAGAGACCCAGTACTTC.

The V call is TRBV27, the J call TRBJ2-3, with a possible D match to TRBD1 (6 bases). The CDR3 has 15 amino acids. V dropped 2 bases and J dropped 0 bases, with 9 bases sitting between them. Per the germline V gene, CDR1 is MNHEY and CDR2 is SMNVEV (reference sequence). CDR3 sequence: CASSLVGASTDTQYF. CDR3 DNA sequence: TGTGCCAGCAGTTTAGTGGGGGCAAGCACAGATACGCAGTATTTT.

The chain recombines TRBV9 with TRBJ2-2, with 8 nucleotides matching TRBD2. Germline V CDR1 and CDR2: SGDLS, YYNGEE. CDR3 size: 17 residues. The V segment lost 3 bases and the J segment 1 base; nucleotides outside the gene matches: 8. CDR3 in DNA: TGTGCCAGCAGCGCCTCAGCGGGAGTCTGGAACACCGGGGAGCTGTTTTTT. Its translation is CASSASAGVWNTGELFF.

The rearrangement uses TRBV30 and TRBJ2-1, with 9 bases identical to TRBD2. V gave up 2 bases and J gave up 6 bases; unmatched junction bases: 8. Germline lookup yields CDR1 GTSNPN and CDR2 SVGIG (reference sequence). The CDR3 totals 15 residues. The DNA for the CDR3 is TGTGCCTGGAGTTCCGGGACTAGCTATTTCAATGAGCAGTTCTTC. Its protein product is CAWSSGTSYFNEQFF.

The chain employs TRBV6-5 and TRBJ2-5, with TRBD2 identical over 14 bases. Per the germline V gene, CDR1 is MNHEY and CDR2 is SVGAGI. This CDR3 has 14 residues. Trimming cost V 7 bases and J 3 bases; bases outside gene matches: 1. CDR3 in amino acids: CASKGLAGEETQYF. In DNA form, the CDR3 reads TGTGCCAGCAAGGGACTAGCGGGGGAAGAGACCCAGTACTTC.

V usage is TRBV2 and J usage is TRBJ1-1, with D possibly being TRBD1 (6 bases). The V gene lost 11 bases and the J gene lost 7 bases, with 17 bases spanning the gap. The CDR3 contains 12 residues. Germline V gives CDR1 SNHLY, CDR2 FYNNEI. For the CDR3, the DNA is TGTGCCGCCCCGGGGGGCCAGGGTGAAGCTTTCTTT. Amino acids: CAAPGGQGEAFF.

This clone was seen more than once but under ten times. CDR3 region: CASSPPERGPPYEQYF. In nucleotides, the CDR3 is TGCGCCAGCAGCCCCCCGGAGAGGGGGCCTCCCTACGAGCAGTACTTC. This chain uses TRBV5-1 with TRBJ2-7; 7 nucleotides align to TRBD1. CDR3 length equals 16 residues. Germline CDR1 is SGHRS and CDR2 is YFSETQ. V was clipped by 4 bases and J by 2 bases; unmatched bases: 12.

In this sample, this clone turned up once. Different DNA sequences within this sample yield the same CDR3. This sequence joins TRBV2 and TRBJ2-5; no clear D. In germline, CDR1 is SNHLY, CDR2 FYNNEI. The CDR3 runs to 13 residues. V was shortened by 4 bases and J by 5 bases, with 11 bases between the two germline ends. The CDR3 nucleotides read TGTGCCAGCAGTGGACAAGGCTCGGAGACCCAGTACTTC. It encodes CASSGQGSETQYF.

This chain joins TRBV9 and TRBJ2-3, with 9 bases that match TRBD2. Per the germline V gene, CDR1 is SGDLS and CDR2 is YYNGEE. There are 16 residues in the CDR3. J gave up 6 bases and V 3 bases, and 11 bases lay outside the gene matches. The DNA for the CDR3 is TGTGCCAGCAGCGACCCACTAGAGCGGGGGGCGGATACGCAGTATTTT. Its translation: CASSDPLERGADTQYF.

The V and J genes are TRBV6-5 and TRBJ1-3, with a weak D call TRBD1 (5 bases). The CDR3 sequence is 15 residues long. Germline CDR1 and CDR2: MNHEY and SVGAGI. V was pared by 0 bases and J by 4 bases, with 10 bases between. In DNA form, the CDR3 reads TGTGCCAGCAGTTACTCGGGGACTCTAGGAAACACCATATATTTT. Translated, it gives CASSYSGTLGNTIYF.